This T cell receptor beta chain stems from a study of naive and memory T cell subsets. Study outcomes and limitations: Naive and memory subsets had different power law exponents for TCR abundance.

V dropped 2 bases and J dropped 4; count of bases not matched to a gene: 14. There are 20 residues in the CDR3. Germline V gene sequence: CDR1 SGHAT, CDR2 FQNNGV. Cells stained for CD3, CD4, CD8, CD45RA, CD27 and viability were sorted into four CD45RA/CD27 subsets. Points on this clonotype: Its antigen is unidentified.

The beta constant-region primer was an equimolar mix of two oligonucleotides covering TRBC1 and TRBC2. Ligation attached a single-stranded oligonucleotide with a 12-nucleotide UMI and the SP2 primer to the cDNA 3' end. A single record per CDR3 protein comes from TCRdb applying MiXCR to the UMI-ligation and nested PCR reads. The data contain around 2,800 distinct CDR3 sequences, more than 7% of them seen just once; the ten biggest clones take up around four fifths. The clonotype comes from a human donor in good health. The source material was effector memory CD8+ T cells from blood. The subset denotes: effector memory, CD45RA- CD27-. V usage is TRBV11-2 and J usage is TRBJ2-1; 13 positions agree with TRBD2. The CDR3 sequence: CASSLNFGLAGVGEYNEQFF. CDR3 bases: TGTGCCAGCAGCTTAAATTTTGGACTAGCGGGAGTCGGGGAGTACAATGAGCAGTTCTTC.